This record concerns one T cell receptor beta chain sequence. Its matching antigen is unknown. The sample is drawn from a study of OX40 agonist ivuxolimab in advanced cancers. Overall study context: Patients received the agonistic anti-OX40 (CD134) antibody ivuxolimab. Three dose-escalation patients had partial responses: one with hepatocellular carcinoma and two with cutaneous melanoma.

Study results and caveats: At 0.1-3.0 mg/kg, partial responders had clonal expansion among the lowest observed. Average numbers of expanded clones were greater in CD8+ T cells than in CD4+.

Germline values: CDR1 LNHDA, CDR2 SQIVND (reference sequence). The junction had 7 bases not matched to a gene; V was cut back by 6 bases and J by 6 bases. The CDR3 runs to 13 residues. The table came from immunoSEQ multiplex PCR; TCRdb's copy has only in-frame clones and leaves some out. The sample lists nearly 80,000 clones, about 90% occurring once. This receptor was taken from an adult with an advanced solid tumor such as melanoma, head and neck, liver or kidney cancer. The chain links TRBV19 to TRBJ1-1, with 7 bases aligning to TRBD1. The sample here was CD4+ or CD8+ T cells sorted from blood, taken in a trial of the OX40 agonist ivuxolimab. The CDR3 DNA sequence: TGTGCCAGTAGACCGCAGGGGGAGGCTGAAGCTTTCTTT. It specifies CASRPQGEAEAFF.